The sample holds a few counts of the clone carrying this TCR beta chain. The sample comes from a study of T cell changes during pregnancy in multiple sclerosis. The repertoire was sequenced with immunoSEQ multiplex PCR; TCRdb's copy has only in-frame clones and lacks some. The profile shows around 40,000 clones, about 90% of them singletons. Trimming removed 5 bases from V and 12 bases from J; junction bases left unmatched: 12. The CDR3 has 13 amino acids. Germline loops: CDR1 MNHEY, CDR2 SVGAGI. The material sequenced was CD4+ T cells from peripheral blood mononuclear cells, taken before pregnancy. This TCR came from a female donor with multiple sclerosis, enrolled in a pregnancy study. The chain carries TRBV6-5 and TRBJ2-5, with 7 bases matching TRBD1. The CDR3 DNA follows: TGTGCCAGCAGTAGGACAGGCCCCTACAGGAAGTACTTC. It codes for CASSRTGPYRKYF.